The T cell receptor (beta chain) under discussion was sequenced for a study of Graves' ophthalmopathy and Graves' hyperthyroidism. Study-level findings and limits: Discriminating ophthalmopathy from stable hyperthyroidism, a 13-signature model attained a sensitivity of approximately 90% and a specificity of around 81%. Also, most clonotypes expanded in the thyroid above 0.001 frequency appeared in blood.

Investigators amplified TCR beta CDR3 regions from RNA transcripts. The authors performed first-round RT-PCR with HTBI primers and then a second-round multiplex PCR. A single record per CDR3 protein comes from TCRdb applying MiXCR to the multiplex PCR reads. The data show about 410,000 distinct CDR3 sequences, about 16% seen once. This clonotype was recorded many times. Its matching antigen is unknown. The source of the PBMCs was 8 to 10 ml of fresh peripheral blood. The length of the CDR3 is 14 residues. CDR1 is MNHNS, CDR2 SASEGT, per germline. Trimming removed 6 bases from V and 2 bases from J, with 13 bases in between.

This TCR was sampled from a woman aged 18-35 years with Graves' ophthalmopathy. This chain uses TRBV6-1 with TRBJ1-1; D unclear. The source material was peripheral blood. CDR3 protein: CASRGLAGNTEAFF. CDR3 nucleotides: TGTGCCAGCAGGGGCCTAGCGGGAAACACTGAAGCTTTCTTT.